The next 25 T cell receptor beta chains were all read from a single sample in a study of blood T cell repertoires in COVID-19. This table comes from immunoSEQ multiplex PCR, and its TCRdb copy is limited to in-frame clones, with some not included. The table has around 190,000 clones, 70% to 90% seen once. The sample consisted of PBMCs or T cells enriched from blood (not recorded which). The receptors were sampled from a man aged 35 to 55 who had recovered from COVID-19.

A single count supports this clone. The CDR3 nucleotides read TGTGCCAGCAGTTCCCGGGGTAGCGGGACCCTCGTCCTGACTTTC. Its translation is CASSSRGSGTLVLTF. The chain couples TRBV27 to TRBJ2-6; 8 bases line up with TRBD2. The CDR3 is 15 amino acids. Trimming took 4 bases from V and 12 from J; bases not matched to a gene: 11. The germline gives CDR1 MNHEY, CDR2 SMNVEV (reference sequence).

The chain uses TRBV30 and TRBJ2-2, with a tentative D call TRBD2 (6 bases). The length of the CDR3 is 13 residues. V gave up 0 bases and J gave up 7 bases, with 9 bases separating them. CDR1 and CDR2 (germline): GTSNPN, SVGIG (reference sequence). The CDR3 loop reads CAWSVRGNGELFF. CDR3 bases: TGTGCCTGGAGTGTCCGGGGGAACGGGGAGCTGTTTTTT.

CDR3 protein: CASRLIIYQETQYF. The CDR3, as DNA: TGCGCCAGCAGATTAATTATCTACCAAGAGACCCAGTACTTC. V gene TRBV5-1 combines with J gene TRBJ2-5, with D hard to call. The germline CDR1 and CDR2 sequences are SGHRS and YFSETQ. The CDR3 covers 14 residues. Trimming left V 5 bases short and J 0 bases short, with 11 bases between. The full variable domain, completed using reference TRBV5-1 and TRBJ2-5, is KAGVTQTPRYLIKTRGQQVTLSCSPISGHRSVSWYQQTPGQGLQFLFEYFSETQRNKGNFPGRFSGRQFSNSRSEMNVSTLELGDSALYLCASRLIIYQETQYFGPGTRLLVL.

The J gene is TRBJ2-7, the V gene TRBV12-3 or TRBV12-4; possibly TRBD2 for D (6 bases). The CDR3 runs to 13 residues. V was clipped by 2 bases and J by 3 bases, with 8 bases between them. The CDR3 coding sequence is TGTGCCAGCAGTTTATGGGGAGGCTACGAGCAGTACTTC. Protein sequence: CASSLWGGYEQYF.

The chain employs TRBV19 and TRBJ1-5; 7 nucleotides match TRBD1. This CDR3 is 16 amino acids long. V was pared by 9 bases and J by 3 bases, with 14 bases of the junction left unmatched. Germline V gene lookup returns CDR1 LNHDA and CDR2 SQIVND (reference sequence). CDR3 DNA: TGTGCCAGCACTAGGGACAGTTTAACTGTCAATCAGCCCCAGCATTTT. It is translated as CASTRDSLTVNQPQHF.

The chain has TRBV2 and TRBJ2-3; 8 bases map to TRBD2. Germline loops: CDR1 SNHLY, CDR2 FYNNEI. CDR3 size: 14 residues. The trim removed 3 bases at V and 5 bases at J, leaving 4 bases unmatched. CDR3 in amino acids: CASSEASGRDTQYF. CDR3 in DNA: TGTGCCAGCAGTGAGGCGAGCGGGAGAGATACGCAGTATTTT.

This chain links TRBV6-5 with TRBJ1-6; D gene ambiguous. Germline V gives CDR1 MNHEY, CDR2 SVGAGI. Trimming shortened V by 11 bases and J by 7 bases, and 15 bases separated the two germline ends. This CDR3 spans 13 amino acids. This CDR3 reads CAGVESGNSPLHF. The CDR3 region has the DNA TGTGCCGGAGTGGAATCGGGGAATTCACCCCTCCACTTT.

This chain links TRBV19 with TRBJ2-1, with 12 bases lining up with TRBD2. This CDR3 has 14 residues. In germline, CDR1 is LNHDA, CDR2 SQIVND (reference sequence). V shed 5 bases and J 8 bases; nucleotides not matched to a gene: 4. The CDR3 DNA reads TGTGCCAGTAGTGGACTAGCGGGGCTGGATGAGCAGTTCTTC. It yields the protein CASSGLAGLDEQFF.

The J gene is TRBJ2-7, the V gene TRBV9; 8 bases agree with TRBD2. The CDR3 consists of 14 residues. Germline trimming cut 3 bases from V and 4 bases from J; bases unmatched to any gene: 6. Germline values: CDR1 SGDLS, CDR2 YYNGEE. The CDR3 DNA reads TGTGCCAGCAGCGCTAGCGGGTACTCGTACGAGCAGTACTTC. It is translated as CASSASGYSYEQYF.

This chain links TRBV18 with TRBJ1-2, with D possibly being TRBD1 (6 bases). The germline V and J ends were trimmed by 0 bases and 10 bases, with 15 bases remaining between them. The length of the CDR3 is 14 residues. Germline values: CDR1 KGHSH, CDR2 LQKENI. The CDR3 coding sequence is TGTGCCAGCTCACCACCGAGTGGACAGATCTACTACACCTTC. Translation gives CASSPPSGQIYYTF.

The rearrangement links TRBV24-1 to TRBJ1-4; D possibly corresponds to TRBD1 (5 bases). V was shortened by 3 bases and J by 8 bases, with 27 bases between the two germline ends. There are 19 residues in the CDR3. The germline V gene has CDR1 KGHDR and CDR2 SFDVKD. CDR3 amino acids: CATSDMNRQGARRWEKLFF. CDR3 DNA: TGTGCCACCAGTGATATGAACCGACAAGGGGCGAGGCGTTGGGAAAAACTGTTTTTT.

This clone was seen once. J is TRBJ1-5 and V is TRBV6-1, with 7 positions matching TRBD1. CDR1 and CDR2 (germline): MNHNS, SASEGT. J was trimmed by 5 bases and V by 1 base; bases with no gene match: 2. The CDR3 contains 14 residues. This CDR3 is CASSEEGGDQPQHF. CDR3 sequence (DNA): TGTGCCAGCAGTGAAGAAGGGGGCGATCAGCCCCAGCATTTT.

This chain joins TRBV20-1 and TRBJ1-2; D is perhaps TRBD1 (6 bases). This CDR3 has 17 residues. V was shortened by 3 bases and J by 6 bases, with 26 bases between the two germline ends. Germline-derived CDR1 and CDR2 are DFQATT and SNEGSKA (reference sequence). CDR3 nucleotide sequence: TGCAGTGCTAGTTCGGGCCGCGGCAGGGGTGTTGGTGATGGCTACACCTTC. It is translated as CSASSGRGRGVGDGYTF.

This CDR3 reads CASSLSGGYATNEKLFF. The DNA for the CDR3 is TGTGCCAGCAGTTTATCGGGGGGGTATGCAACTAATGAAAAACTGTTTTTT. The V call is TRBV27, the J call TRBJ1-4, with a weak D call TRBD1 (5 bases). CDR3 length equals 17 residues. Looked up from germline, CDR1 is MNHEY and CDR2 is SMNVEV (reference sequence). V shed 0 bases and J shed 0 bases, with 11 bases lying between them.

The chain uses TRBV28 and TRBJ1-2; D call uncertain. This CDR3 is 10 amino acids long. The V end was cut by 4 bases, the J end by 8 bases, with 5 bases between. Germline V gives CDR1 MDHEN, CDR2 SYDVKM. The CDR3 protein is CASSSGGYTF. In nucleotides, the CDR3 is TGTGCCAGCAGTTCGGGGGGCTACACCTTC.

The chain joins TRBV29-1 to TRBJ2-5; tentative D call: TRBD1 (7 bases). Germline CDR1 and CDR2: SQVTM and ANQGSEA. Trimming cost V 0 bases and J 7 bases, with 12 bases left between them. The CDR3 has 13 amino acids. The CDR3 sequence is CSVEDGTAGTQYF. Here the CDR3 DNA reads TGCAGCGTTGAAGATGGGACAGCGGGGACCCAGTACTTC. The variable domain in full, completed from reference TRBV29-1 and TRBJ2-5, reads SAVISQKPSRDICQRGTSLTIQCQVDSQVTMMFWYRQQPGQSLTLIATANQGSEATYESGFVIDKFPISRPNLTFSTLTVSNMSPEDSSIYLCSVEDGTAGTQYFGPGTRLLVL.

Comments on this clone: The sample contains more than one DNA sequence encoding this CDR3. The chain couples TRBV12-3 or TRBV12-4 to TRBJ1-2; 7 nucleotides align to TRBD1. CDR3 length: 12 residues. The trim removed 6 bases at V and 4 bases at J, leaving 2 bases unmatched. This CDR3 reads CASSRQGYGYTF. In DNA form, the CDR3 reads TGTGCCAGCAGCAGACAGGGCTATGGCTACACCTTC.

The chain combines TRBV9 with TRBJ2-1, with TRBD2 as a possible D gene (5 bases). The CDR3 spans 15 residues. Trimming took off 0 bases at V and 4 bases at J, with 11 bases between the two ends. From germline, CDR1 is SGDLS and CDR2 YYNGEE. The DNA for the CDR3 is TGTGCCAGCAGCGTAGGGGGAGCTCAATACAATGAGCAGTTCTTC. Protein product: CASSVGGAQYNEQFF.

This chain connects TRBV9 to TRBJ2-5; D is undetermined. The V end was cut by 0 bases, the J end by 5 bases, with 14 bases between. The CDR3 loop spans 15 amino acids. Germline V gene lookup returns CDR1 SGDLS and CDR2 YYNGEE. CDR3 nucleotides: TGTGCCAGCAGCGTAGGACCGACCATCGGGGAGACCCAGTACTTC. Protein product: CASSVGPTIGETQYF.

The table lists this clone with a count of one. The chain uses TRBV29-1 and TRBJ1-2; 9 bases align to TRBD1. V gave up 6 bases and J gave up 6 bases; unmatched junction bases: 5. There are 12 residues in the CDR3. Germline values: CDR1 SQVTM, CDR2 ANQGSEA. CDR3 DNA sequence: TGCAGCGTAATGGGACAGGGAAATGGCTACACCTTC. Its translation is CSVMGQGNGYTF.

The chain employs TRBV5-1 and TRBJ2-7; D ambiguous. Trimming removed 5 bases at V and 0 bases at J, with 9 bases between. Germline CDR1 SGHRS, CDR2 YFSETQ. The CDR3 contains 13 residues. The CDR3: CASRQAPSYEQYF. The CDR3 DNA sequence: TGCGCCAGCAGGCAGGCCCCCTCCTACGAGCAGTACTTC.

This rearrangement joins TRBV9 to TRBJ2-2; 8 positions match TRBD2. Germline loops: CDR1 SGDLS, CDR2 YYNGEE. The V and J ends lost 0 bases and 5 bases, in that order; junction bases with no gene match: 6. CDR3 size: 16 residues. In nucleotides, the CDR3 is TGTGCCAGCAGCGTAGCTGGGCCTAGCGGGACCGGGGAGCTGTTTTTT. This translates into CASSVAGPSGTGELFF.

The sample holds a few counts of this clone. The chain is built from TRBV5-1 and TRBJ2-3; 13 nucleotides match TRBD2. Unmatched junction bases numbered 5, after V lost 4 bases and J lost 6 bases. The germline V gene encodes CDR1 SGHRS and CDR2 YFSETQ. The CDR3 loop spans 15 amino acids. In DNA form, the CDR3 reads TGCGCCAGCAGCCGACTAGCGGGGGGAGGCGATACGCAGTATTTT. It codes for CASSRLAGGGDTQYF.

The rearrangement joins TRBV20-1 to TRBJ1-2; a possible D gene is TRBD1 (6 bases). Germline V gene data show CDR1 as DFQATT and CDR2 as SNEGSKA (reference sequence). Trimming stripped 3 bases from V and 1 base from J, with 12 bases between. The CDR3 is made up of 14 amino acids. This CDR3 reads CSASPDSNNYGYTF. In DNA, the CDR3 is TGCAGTGCTAGTCCGGACAGTAATAACTATGGCTACACCTTC.

V gene TRBV7-9 combines with J gene TRBJ1-1; D gene uncertain. In germline, CDR1 is SEHNR, CDR2 FQNEAQ (reference sequence). V lost 5 bases and J lost 4, with 11 bases in between. This CDR3 comprises 13 residues. The DNA for the CDR3 is TGTGCCAGCAGCATAATGCCAGGCACTGAAGCTTTCTTT. Translation gives CASSIMPGTEAFF.